The 3 T cell receptor beta chains given below trace back to one sample, sequenced in a study of T cells in Graves' hyperthyroidism and ophthalmopathy. Amplification yielded TCR beta CDR3 regions, with RNA transcripts as the source. The TCR CDR3 was amplified in a first-round RT-PCR using the HTBI primer set. TCRdb analysed the multiplex PCR reads with MiXCR anew, one entry per CDR3 protein. In the table there are roughly 290,000 distinct CDR3 sequences, approximately 14% of which are singletons. Sequences were obtained from blood. The receptors come from a woman aged 35 to 49 with Graves' hyperthyroidism.

The V gene is TRBV9, the J gene TRBJ2-1, with 7 bases lining up with TRBD2. The CDR3 contains 14 residues. Germline CDR1 is SGDLS and CDR2 is YYNGEE. V trimming: 4 bases; J trimming: 5 bases; junction bases outside the gene matches: 6. The DNA for the CDR3 is TGTGCCAGCAGCCATTCAAGCGGGAACAATGAGCAGTTCTTC. Encoded protein: CASSHSSGNNEQFF.

This chain connects TRBV2 to TRBJ2-1; the D gene is possibly TRBD1 (5 bases). The CDR3 loop spans 17 amino acids. CDR1 SNHLY and CDR2 FYNNEI come from the germline V gene. Trimming removed 7 bases from V and 2 bases from J, with 21 bases in between. Here the CDR3 DNA reads TGTGCCAGCACCTACCCGCTACAGGTTCACACCTACAATGAGCAGTTCTTC. This codes for CASTYPLQVHTYNEQFF.

The chain joins TRBV7-6 to TRBJ2-1; TRBD1 agrees at 8 bases. J gave up 6 bases and V 4 bases, and 5 bases lay outside the gene matches. CDR1 is SGHVS, CDR2 FNYEAQ, per germline. This CDR3 spans 14 amino acids. In nucleotides, the CDR3 is TGTGCCAGCAGCTCTAGGACAGGGTCCAATGAGCAGTTCTTC. Translated, it gives CASSSRTGSNEQFF. Full variable domain (outside the CDR3, taken from reference TRBV7-6 and TRBJ2-1): GAGVSQSPRYKVTKRGQDVALRCDPISGHVSLYWYRQALGQGPEFLTYFNYEAQQDKSGLPNDRFSAERPEGSISTLTIQRTEQRDSAMYRCASSSRTGSNEQFFGPGTRLTVL.